Listed below are T cell receptor beta chains from one sample, sequenced in a study of vaccination and CD4 T cells after COVID-19. Using its own MiXCR run on the PCR reads, TCRdb lists one record per CDR3 protein. The table includes about 16,000 distinct CDR3 sequences, under 75% detected once. These receptors' targets are unknown. Sequencing was carried out using CD4+ T cells from blood, cultured in vitro. The receptors stem from a human donor who had recovered from COVID-19. The CDR3 runs from the conserved cysteine through the conserved F or W. The D gene is left open where the match is weak. The size of a clone is reported for some rows only, either as once, few or many, or as a class for expanded clones.

size	D	V	J	DNA	CDR3
NA	TRBD2	TRBV11-2	TRBJ2-3	TGTGCCAGCAGCGATAGACCCCCGGGGACTAGCCGTCCCGGTACGCAGTATTTT	CASSDRPPGTSRPGTQYF
few	NA	TRBV6-5	TRBJ1-5	TGTGCCAGCAGTTACTCGAGGGGGAGCAATCAGCCCCAGCATTTT	CASSYSRGSNQPQHF
NA	NA	TRBV7-2	TRBJ2-7	TGTGCCAGCAGCTTAGGGACCGAGCAGTACTTC	CASSLGTEQYF
NA	NA	TRBV11-2	TRBJ1-2	TGTGCCAGCAGCTTATTAGGGACGAGGCCCCTTTACTCCTATGGCTACACCTTC	CASSLLGTRPLYSYGYTF
NA	NA	TRBV20-1	TRBJ2-5	TGCAGTTGGACCGTAGAAGAGACCCAGTACTTC	CSWTVEETQYF
NA	NA	TRBV6-5	TRBJ1-5	TGTGCCAGCAGTTACGACAGAATCAATCAGCCCCAGCATTTT	CASSYDRINQPQHF
NA	NA	TRBV27	TRBJ2-7	TGTGCCAGCAGTTCCAGTACCCCTAGCTTCTACGAGCAGTACTTC	CASSSSTPSFYEQYF
few	TRBD2	TRBV10-3	TRBJ2-2	TGTGCCATCAGTGACGCGGGAGATACCGGGGAGCTGTTTTTT	CAISDAGDTGELFF
few	NA	TRBV10-3	TRBJ1-5	TGTGCCATCAGGGGGGACCTCAATCAGCCCCAGCATTTT	CAIRGDLNQPQHF
once	NA	TRBV28	TRBJ2-1	TGTGCCAGCAGCCTGAGGGCTCCCTACAATGAGCAGTTCTTC	CASSLRAPYNEQFF
NA	NA	TRBV7-2	TRBJ1-5	TGTGCCAGCAGCTTATACAGAGATCAGCCCCAGCATTTT	CASSLYRDQPQHF
NA	TRBD1	TRBV7-2	TRBJ1-1	TGTGCCAGCAGCTTAGCGCTCAAACCACAGGGGGAAAGTGCTGAAGCTTTCTTT	CASSLALKPQGESAEAFF
NA	NA	TRBV6-2/TRBV6-3	TRBJ2-7	TGTGCCAGCACGAGGGCAGGGGCAGGGGAGCAGTACTTC	CASTRAGAGEQYF
NA	NA	TRBV20-1	TRBJ2-2	TGCAGTGCTAGACGGACTACCGGGGAGCTGTTTTTT	CSARRTTGELFF
NA	NA	TRBV28	TRBJ2-7	TGTGCCAGCAGTTCCCGCCGACCGGGACGGATCACCTACGAGCAGTACTTC	CASSSRRPGRITYEQYF
NA	NA	TRBV30	TRBJ2-2	TGTGCCTGGAAACGGGTAGCCGGGGAGCTGTTTTTT	CAWKRVAGELFF
once	NA	TRBV7-2	TRBJ2-3	TGTGCCAGCAGCTTGAGCGTTACTACAGATACGCAGTATTTT	CASSLSVTTDTQYF
NA	TRBD1	TRBV6-5	TRBJ1-1	TGTGCCAGCAGTTACGGGACAGGGCGTCTCTTT	CASSYGTGRLF
NA	NA	TRBV24-1	TRBJ1-5	TGTGCCACCGCAGGGTCCTGGAATCAGCCCCAGCATTTT	CATAGSWNQPQHF
NA	NA	TRBV20-1	TRBJ1-1	TGCAGTGCCCCCCCGGATGGGGGCCTAAACACTGAAGCTTTCTTT	CSAPPDGGLNTEAFF
few	TRBD1	TRBV2	TRBJ1-5	TGTGCCAGCAGGTCTCAGGGGGCGCGCAGTCAGCCCCAGCATTTT	CASRSQGARSQPQHF
once	TRBD1	TRBV6-1	TRBJ1-2	TGTGCCAGCAGAACTAATCGGGACAGCAATGGCTACACCTTC	CASRTNRDSNGYTF
NA	NA	TRBV19	TRBJ2-7	TGTGCCAGTAGTTCGTCGAGGACAGGCCGGGGGTACGAGCAGTACTTC	CASSSSRTGRGYEQYF
NA	NA	TRBV28	TRBJ1-1	TGTGCCAGCGGATCGGGACGGAAGAACACTGAAGCTTTCTTT	CASGSGRKNTEAFF
NA	NA	TRBV7-3	TRBJ2-7	TGTGCCAGCAGCTTAATTGCGGAGAGCTCCTACGAGCAGTACTTC	CASSLIAESSYEQYF
NA	NA	TRBV7-3	TRBJ1-6	TGTGCCAGCAGCTCCGGGACAAATAATTCACCCCTCCACTTT	CASSSGTNNSPLHF
NA	TRBD1	TRBV19	TRBJ1-1	TGTGCCAGTCAATCACAGGGGTACACTGAAGCTTTCTTT	CASQSQGYTEAFF
NA	NA	TRBV10-3	TRBJ2-5	TGTGCCATCAGGACAACAGGGCCCCAAGTGACCCAGTACTTC	CAIRTTGPQVTQYF
NA	NA	TRBV7-2	TRBJ2-7	TGTGCCAGCAGCTCTAGGGGGACTCTCTCCCACGAGCAGTACTTC	CASSSRGTLSHEQYF
few	NA	TRBV20-1	TRBJ1-1	TGCAGTGCTAACAGGAACACTGAAGCTTTCTTT	CSANRNTEAFF
NA	TRBD2	TRBV6-5	TRBJ2-7	TGTGCCAGCAGTTCACCGTCCAGTGCTAGCGGGTCAAGCTCCTACGAGCAGTACTTC	CASSSPSSASGSSSYEQYF
NA	NA	TRBV12-3/TRBV12-4	TRBJ1-3	TGTGCCAGCAGGGGTGGAGTGAGGTCTGGAAACACCATATATTTT	CASRGGVRSGNTIYF
few	NA	TRBV2	TRBJ1-5	TGTGCCAGCAGTCCCCGACAGCCAACGTTCGGCAATCAGCCCCAGCATTTT	CASSPRQPTFGNQPQHF
few	NA	TRBV7-2	TRBJ2-2	TGTGCCAGCAGCCGACTTTTCGCCACCGGGGAGCTGTTTTTT	CASSRLFATGELFF
NA	NA	TRBV27	TRBJ2-7	TGTGCCAGCAGTACACCAGGAAGAGCCTCCTACGAGCAGTACTTC	CASSTPGRASYEQYF
NA	TRBD2	TRBV19	TRBJ2-7	TGTGCCAGTAGTCCCTCTAGCGGGAGGGCCGGGTACGAGCAGTACTTC	CASSPSSGRAGYEQYF
NA	NA	TRBV27	TRBJ1-6	TGTGCCAGTACCACCCCTCAGGATAATTCACCCCTCCACTTT	CASTTPQDNSPLHF
once	NA	TRBV18	TRBJ1-4	TGTGCCAGCTCACCATGGCAGGGAGGAGAAAAACTGTTTTTT	CASSPWQGGEKLFF
NA	NA	TRBV10-1	TRBJ1-5	TGCGCCAGCAGTCCAAGGGCTTCCTATCAGCCCCAGCATTTT	CASSPRASYQPQHF
NA	NA	TRBV30	TRBJ1-5	TGTGCCTGGAGTGAACAGGGCCACAATCAGCCCCAGCATTTT	CAWSEQGHNQPQHF
NA	NA	TRBV21-1	TRBJ1-1	TGTGCCAGCAGCAAAGGCGGGCGAGTTCTAACGAACACTGAAGCTTTCTTT	CASSKGGRVLTNTEAFF
few	TRBD2	TRBV20-1	TRBJ2-3	TGCAGTGCTAGAATTCTAGCGGGGGATACGCAGTATTTT	CSARILAGDTQYF
NA	NA	TRBV20-1	TRBJ1-1	TGCAGTGCTAACCCCGCCAGCGCGGGCACTGAAGCTTTCTTT	CSANPASAGTEAFF
NA	TRBD1	TRBV6-1	TRBJ1-2	TGTGCCAGCAGTGGACGGGACAGACTTAACTATGGCTACACCTTC	CASSGRDRLNYGYTF
NA	TRBD1	TRBV20-1	TRBJ1-3	TGCAGTGCTAGGTACAGGGGTAGTGGAAACACCATATATTTT	CSARYRGSGNTIYF
NA	TRBD1	TRBV28	TRBJ2-3	TGTGCCAGCAGTTTATGGTTTTCGACAGGGCACTCAGCAGATACGCAGTATTTT	CASSLWFSTGHSADTQYF
NA	NA	TRBV7-2	TRBJ2-3	TGTGCCAGCAGCCGAGAAAAGGGATACACAGATACGCAGTATTTT	CASSREKGYTDTQYF
once	NA	TRBV7-2	TRBJ1-6	TGTGCCAGCAGCTTTAGGGATCGGAATTCACCCCTCCACTTT	CASSFRDRNSPLHF
once	NA	TRBV30	TRBJ1-6	TGTGCCTGGAGTGCGGGACGGCATAATTCACCCCTCCACTTT	CAWSAGRHNSPLHF